This T cell receptor (beta chain) was captured in a study of blood T cells in healthy people across ages (dated by TCRdb to about 2015). For the wider study: In model experiments, roughly one uniquely barcoded TCR beta cDNA molecule per two T cells was captured by template switching. Donors were grouped into four age groups: young (average about 15 years), middle-aged (39), aged (about 60) and long-lived (about 89). Using the same blood draw, the study looked at two additional independent replicas of 1 million unique cDNA reads for two donors, one aged 18 to 29 and the other aged 80 or older. To avoid experimental bias, donors of different ages were randomly spread across the sequencing lanes. Using deep sequencing normalized with unique cDNA molecular identifiers, the study measured how TCR beta repertoire diversity changes with age.

Library method: 5' RACE. The data were produced on an Illumina HiSeq 2500. A second PCR of roughly 7 to 11 cycles was run with a J-beta primer mix and a sample-barcoded 5' primer. A unique molecular identifier was introduced onto each TCR beta cDNA molecule by a template-switch 5' adaptor carrying 12 random nucleotides. At least 2.5 million CDR3-containing paired-end reads were obtained from each sample. First-strand cDNA was synthesized from all RNA with the Mint cDNA synthesis kit, primed by a TRBC-specific oligonucleotide. Following uracil-DNA glycosylase treatment, all cDNA underwent a first 18-cycle PCR with the universal primers M1SS and BC2_uni_R. The source study handled its data this way. Normalization of each sample was performed by random selection of 1 million high-quality reads, each carrying a distinct molecular identifier. Instead of being binned into consensus sequences, reads with shared molecular identifiers were discarded. CDR3 identification, clonotype clustering and error correction used MiTCR with a Q25 quality threshold and the strictest error-elimination algorithm. Lower-bound total TCR beta diversity was estimated with a nonparametric unseen species model using Euler transformation. Using fastp at Q25 and MiXCR, TCRdb reprocessed the public reads and kept productive beta chains. Rows merge per CDR3 protein into single entries with the most common DNA and genes. The V and J calls reflect TCRdb's pipeline rather than the authors' work. Across this sample there are roughly 730,000 distinct CDR3 sequences, with just over 55% seen only once. The ten largest clonotypes hold 25% to 30% of the sample.

The CDR3 has 17 amino acids, counting the end cysteine and phenylalanine. Just CDR3 DNA is preserved here, 51 bases in frame from base 1. According to the germline V gene, CDR1 reads SGHRS and CDR2 reads YFSETQ. V ends up 4 bases short and J 1 base short, with an unmatched junction base count of 5. Systemically healthy Caucasian individuals from Russia, approximately 39 in total and aged about 6 to 95 years, were included as donors. Each donor gave ten milliliters of peripheral blood, drawn into EDTA-treated Vacutainer tubes. Ficoll-Paque density-gradient centrifugation was used to isolate PBMCs, with at least 7 million per sample. Total RNA, at least 6 micrograms per sample, was extracted from PBMCs with Trizol reagent. For every donor, an aliquot of PBMCs went through flow cytometry to measure the percentages of naive CD45RAhigh/CD27high T cells. This clonotype appeared once. Its target antigen remains unknown. Base qualities are not provided; no much larger clone lies one nucleotide away.

Broad study findings and their caveats: Total diversity estimates from one million sequenced T cells were considered lower bounds and underestimates. As age increased, observed TCR beta diversity per million T cells dropped in a roughly linear way, and a significant reduction was already evident by age 40. Compared with the aged group, the long-lived group had more naive CD4+ T cells, fewer expanded clones and increased TCR diversity, suggesting age selection. Conclusive comparison of naive and antigen-experienced compartments was prevented by the profiling of bulk unsorted PBMCs. There was a strong correlation between observed TCR beta diversity and the percentage of naive T cells measured by flow cytometry. Because donor CMV infection status was unknown, age-related changes in expanded clonotypes were potentially confounded.

This chain is built from TRBV5-1 and TRBJ1-6; 10 bases in the junction line up with TRBD1. Sequencing was carried out using blood. The receptor comes from a man aged 40-50 years in good health. Read as DNA, the sequence is TGCGCCAGCAGCGGGGACAGGGGTGGGTCCTATAATTCACCCCTCCACTTT. Its protein is CASSGDRGGSYNSPLHF.